A selection of T cell receptor beta chains follows, all from one sample in a study of long-term antiretroviral therapy in people with HIV. The data were produced by immunoSEQ multiplex PCR, yet TCRdb's version contains in-frame clones alone and is incomplete. The profile covers under 25,000 clones, with about 80% appearing a single time and around 11% taken by the ten largest. This material consisted of unsorted PBMCs, taken 0.2 years after starting antiretroviral therapy. These TCRs come from a woman aged 35 to 49 with HIV. The CDR3 runs from the conserved cysteine through the conserved F or W. D genes are given only for firm matches. Clone size, where shown, is once, few, many, or a class for clones that have expanded.

NA	TRBV12-5	NA	15	TRBJ2-1	CASGSWTVHGNEQFF	TGTGCTAGTGGATCCTGGACAGTTCACGGCAATGAGCAGTTCTTC
NA	TRBV10-3	TRBD2	13	TRBJ2-3	CAITGTSGTTQYF	TGTGCCATCACCGGGACTAGCGGGACTACGCAGTATTTT
NA	TRBV27	NA	15	TRBJ1-1	CASSPSGGANTEAFF	TGTGCCAGCAGCCCTAGTGGGGGGGCAAACACTGAAGCTTTCTTT
once	TRBV15	NA	13	TRBJ2-1	CATSRSTLDEQFF	TGTGCCACCAGCAGAAGTACCCTGGATGAGCAGTTCTTC
NA	TRBV15	NA	17	TRBJ1-1	CATSRDPNRYGNTEAFF	TGTGCCACCAGCAGAGATCCCAACAGGTACGGGAACACTGAAGCTTTCTTT
NA	TRBV29-1	NA	13	TRBJ2-7	CSVEFSRGYEQYF	TGCAGCGTTGAATTTAGCAGGGGCTACGAGCAGTACTTC
NA	TRBV4-2	NA	16	TRBJ1-1	CASSQEGAGSWTEAFF	TGTGCCAGCAGCCAAGAGGGCGCAGGGAGTTGGACTGAAGCTTTCTTT
NA	TRBV27	TRBD2	14	TRBJ2-2	CASSFGGSPGELFF	TGTGCCAGCAGTTTCGGCGGGAGCCCCGGGGAGCTGTTTTTT
NA	TRBV27	NA	13	TRBJ1-1	CASRESRNTEAFF	TGTGCCAGCAGAGAATCAAGGAACACTGAAGCTTTCTTT
NA	TRBV5-6	NA	14	TRBJ2-1	CASSLFTGTNEQFF	TGTGCCAGCAGCTTATTTACAGGGACTAATGAGCAGTTCTTC
NA	TRBV5-1	NA	17	TRBJ1-3	CASSLYGPPSSGNTIYF	TGCGCCAGCAGCTTGTATGGCCCGCCAAGTTCTGGAAACACCATATATTTT
few	TRBV7-9	NA	16	TRBJ2-3	CASSLRGEFPTDTQYF	TGTGCCAGCAGCTTACGTGGGGAATTCCCCACAGATACGCAGTATTTT
NA	TRBV6-5	NA	14	TRBJ1-2	CASSEPGGFYGYTF	TGTGCCAGCAGTGAGCCGGGGGGATTCTATGGCTACACCTTC
NA	TRBV19	NA	14	TRBJ1-2	CASSSGRTQWGYTF	TGTGCCAGTAGTAGCGGACGGACTCAATGGGGCTACACCTTC
NA	TRBV29-1	NA	13	TRBJ1-5	CSVATERGQPQHF	TGCAGCGTTGCGACAGAACGCGGACAGCCCCAGCATTTT
NA	TRBV6-5	NA	14	TRBJ1-1	CASSEMGAATEAFF	TGTGCCAGCAGCGAAATGGGAGCGGCCACTGAAGCTTTCTTT
NA	TRBV5-1	NA	14	TRBJ2-7	CASSLGGSSYEQYF	TGCGCCAGCAGCTTGGGGGGTAGCTCCTACGAGCAGTACTTC
NA	TRBV7-9	TRBD1	18	TRBJ1-1	CASSLGAPQGAYGTEAFF	TGTGCCAGCAGCTTAGGGGCCCCGCAGGGGGCTTACGGCACTGAAGCTTTCTTT
NA	TRBV5-1	NA	15	TRBJ2-5	CASSVSGTYQETQYF	TGCGCCAGCAGCGTATCCGGGACATACCAAGAGACCCAGTACTTC
NA	TRBV7-2	TRBD1	16	TRBJ2-2	CASSVGTGGAVAGWFF	TGTGCCAGCAGCGTCGGGACAGGGGGCGCGGTAGCGGGATGGTTTTTT
few	TRBV11-3	NA	15	TRBJ2-7	CASSGYGGDPSEQYF	TGTGCCAGCAGCGGCTACGGGGGCGACCCCTCCGAGCAGTACTTC
NA	TRBV7-2	NA	17	TRBJ1-2	CASSLNGRKLANYGYTF	TGTGCCAGCAGCTTGAATGGAAGAAAACTAGCTAACTATGGCTACACCTTC
NA	TRBV19	TRBD1	17	TRBJ1-2	CASSIDGTGSPFDGYTF	TGTGCCAGTAGTATAGATGGGACAGGGAGCCCGTTTGATGGCTACACCTTC
NA	TRBV7-2	NA	16	TRBJ2-3	CASSLAGGRGTDTQYF	TGTGCCAGCAGCTTAGCGGGGGGGCGGGGGACAGATACGCAGTATTTT
NA	TRBV11-3	NA	15	TRBJ1-2	CASSLSGATSYGYTF	TGTGCCAGCAGCTTATCGGGGGCCACGAGCTATGGCTACACCTTC
NA	TRBV7-9	NA	13	TRBJ1-1	CASSLWEGTEAFF	TGTGCCAGCAGCTTATGGGAAGGGACTGAAGCTTTCTTT
few	TRBV4-2	NA	16	TRBJ1-5	CASSQGGQLGRQPQHF	TGTGCCAGCAGCCAAGGAGGACAGCTTGGAAGACAGCCCCAGCATTTT
NA	TRBV4-2	NA	11	TRBJ1-4	CASSQDSASAF	TGTGCCAGCAGCCAAGATAGCGCGTCCGCTTTT
few	TRBV14	NA	13	TRBJ1-2	CASSQRVNYGYTF	TGTGCCAGCAGCCAACGAGTTAACTATGGCTACACCTTC
few	TRBV11-2	NA	17	TRBJ1-2	CASSLETRDHGFYGYTF	TGTGCCAGCAGCTTAGAGACACGGGATCACGGCTTCTATGGCTACACCTTC
NA	TRBV5-1	TRBD2	17	TRBJ2-5	CASSLALAGLYQETQYF	TGCGCCAGCAGCTTGGCGCTAGCGGGACTGTACCAAGAGACCCAGTACTTC
NA	TRBV7-2	TRBD2	15	TRBJ2-7	CASSLALAASYEQYF	TGTGCCAGCAGCTTAGCACTAGCGGCGTCCTACGAGCAGTACTTC
NA	TRBV19	TRBD1	15	TRBJ1-2	CASRIAGGALHGYTF	TGTGCCAGTAGGATAGCAGGGGGCGCTTTGCATGGCTACACCTTC
NA	TRBV19	TRBD1	15	TRBJ1-2	CASSDLRGRGYGYTF	TGTGCCAGTAGTGACCTCAGGGGGCGGGGGTATGGCTACACCTTC
NA	TRBV2	NA	13	TRBJ1-6	CASSEEGSSPLHF	TGTGCCAGCAGTGAGGAGGGATCTTCACCCCTCCACTTT
NA	TRBV5-4	TRBD1	17	TRBJ2-5	CASSSPKTGGGLETQYF	TGTGCCAGCAGCTCGCCGAAGACAGGGGGCGGTTTAGAGACCCAGTACTTC
few	TRBV6-1	NA	13	TRBJ2-5	CASSEPGVGTQYF	TGTGCCAGCAGTGAGCCAGGGGTGGGGACCCAGTACTTC
NA	TRBV5-6	NA	14	TRBJ2-7	CASSYGTLGPEQYF	TGTGCCAGCAGCTATGGGACCCTGGGGCCCGAGCAGTACTTC
NA	TRBV27	NA	13	TRBJ2-5	CASRRPSQETQYF	TGTGCCAGCCGACGACCGAGCCAAGAGACCCAGTACTTC
NA	TRBV6-7	TRBD2	16	TRBJ2-7	CASSEGLAVYPYEQYF	TGTGCCAGCAGTGAGGGACTAGCGGTCTACCCCTACGAGCAGTACTTC
few	TRBV7-8	TRBD1	16	TRBJ1-6	CASSLAPGTANSPLHF	TGTGCCAGCAGCTTAGCTCCCGGGACAGCCAATTCACCCCTCCACTTT
NA	TRBV7-6	TRBD1	14	TRBJ2-5	CASTARGREETQYF	TGTGCCAGCACGGCCAGGGGGCGCGAGGAGACCCAGTACTTC
NA	TRBV6-5	TRBD1	15	TRBJ2-7	CASSQTGTGGYEQYF	TGTGCCAGCAGCCAGACCGGGACAGGGGGCTACGAGCAGTACTTC
NA	TRBV5-6	NA	15	TRBJ2-5	CASSSAEGTQETQYF	TGTGCCAGCAGCTCAGCGGAGGGGACCCAAGAGACCCAGTACTTC
NA	TRBV7-8	NA	13	TRBJ1-6	CASSLGWDSPLHF	TGTGCCAGCAGCTTAGGGTGGGACTCACCCCTCCACTTT
NA	TRBV4-2	TRBD1	22	TRBJ2-2	CASSQEEIGTGGRRSNTGELFF	TGTGCCAGCAGCCAAGAAGAGATAGGGACAGGGGGCAGGAGATCGAACACCGGGGAGCTGTTTTTT
NA	TRBV25-1	NA	14	TRBJ1-5	CASSELEGTQPQHF	TGTGCCAGCAGTGAATTGGAGGGAACTCAGCCCCAGCATTTT
NA	TRBV7-9	NA	11	TRBJ1-2	CASSSDYGYTF	TGTGCCAGCAGCTCAGACTATGGCTACACCTTC